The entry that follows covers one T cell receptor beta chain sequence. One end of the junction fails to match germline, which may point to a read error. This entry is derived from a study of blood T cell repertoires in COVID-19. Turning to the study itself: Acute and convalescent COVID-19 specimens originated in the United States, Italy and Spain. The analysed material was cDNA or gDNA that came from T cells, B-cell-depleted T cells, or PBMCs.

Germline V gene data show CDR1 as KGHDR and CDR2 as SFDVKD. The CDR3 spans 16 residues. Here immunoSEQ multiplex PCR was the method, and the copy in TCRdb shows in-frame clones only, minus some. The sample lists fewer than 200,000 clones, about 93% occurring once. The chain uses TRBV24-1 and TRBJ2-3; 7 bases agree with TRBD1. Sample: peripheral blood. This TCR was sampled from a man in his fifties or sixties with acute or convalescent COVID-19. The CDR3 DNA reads TGTGCCACAAGTGATCCAGGGGGTCCTAGCACAGATACGCAGTATTTT. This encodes CATSDPGGPSTDTQYF.